These 17 T cell receptor beta chains share one sample of origin, sequenced in a study of blood T cell repertoires in COVID-19. Assay: immunoSEQ multiplex PCR; the TCRdb copy retains only in-frame clones and omits some. The table lists roughly 110,000 clones, 80% to 95% of them singletons, with over 1% in the top ten. The sample was peripheral blood. The receptors derive from a woman in her 30s with acute or convalescent COVID-19.

CDR3 sequence reads: CASKARTGVFEQYF. The CDR3 bases are TGTGCCAGCAAGGCCCGGACAGGGGTTTTCGAGCAGTACTTC. V is TRBV2 and J is TRBJ2-7; 9 nucleotides match TRBD1. V lost 7 bases to trimming and J lost 6 bases; unmatched junction nucleotides: 10. The CDR3 totals 14 residues. CDR1 and CDR2 from the germline V gene are SNHLY and FYNNEI.

This chain uses TRBV7-8 with TRBJ1-3; 7 nucleotides agree with TRBD1. This CDR3 is 15 amino acids long. V was pared by 4 bases and J by 4 bases, with 7 bases of the junction left unmatched. The germline V gene encodes CDR1 SGHVS and CDR2 FQNEAQ. CDR3 sequence: CASSSIQGRGNTIYF. In nucleotides, the CDR3 is TGTGCCAGCAGCTCGATACAGGGGAGGGGAAACACCATATATTTT.

J is TRBJ2-1 and V is TRBV4-1, with TRBD2 matching 13 bases. CDR1 is MGHRA and CDR2 is YSYEKL in the germline V gene. Losses at the gene ends were 2 bases for V and 2 bases for J; bases not matched to a gene: 6. The CDR3 runs 18 residues. CDR3 sequence reads: CASSQLRLAGGPYNEQFF. The CDR3 DNA reads as TGCGCCAGCAGCCAACTCCGACTAGCGGGGGGACCCTACAATGAGCAGTTCTTC.

In its sample, this clone was seen once. The J gene is TRBJ1-2, the V gene TRBV3-1 (or the pseudogene TRBV3-2), with a weak D call TRBD1 (5 bases). V was cut by 4 bases and J by 4 bases, with 16 bases left in between. This CDR3 is 15 amino acids long. In germline, CDR1 is LGHDT, CDR2 YNNKEL (reference sequence). CDR3 sequence (DNA): TGTGCCAGCAGCCCCGACAGCTGGGGTGCCTATGGCTACACCTTC. Translated: CASSPDSWGAYGYTF.

The chain employs TRBV12-2 and TRBJ1-4; no DNA check was done on the table's D call, TRBD1. TRBV12-2 is annotated as a pseudogene. The CDR3 is 15 residues long. This CDR3 reads CASRLANRANEKLFF. CDR3 coding DNA: TGTGCAAGTCGCTTAGCCAACAGGGCTAATGAAAAACTGTTTTTT.

The chain recombines TRBV7-9 with TRBJ2-7, with 13 bases matching TRBD2. Germline trimming cut 0 bases from V and 2 bases from J; bases unmatched to any gene: 10. The CDR3 spans 19 residues. In germline, CDR1 is SEHNR, CDR2 FQNEAQ (reference sequence). In DNA form, the CDR3 reads TGTGCCAGCAGCTTAGCCCTCGGACTAGCGGGAGACCCTACCTACGAGCAGTACTTC. Amino acid sequence: CASSLALGLAGDPTYEQYF.

This chain joins TRBV6-5 and TRBJ2-5, with D unclear. Germline CDR1 and CDR2: MNHEY and SVGAGI. The CDR3 totals 16 residues. V was shortened by 0 bases and J by 2 bases, with 13 bases between the two germline ends. CDR3 in DNA: TGTGCCAGCAGTTACTCGAGAGGCACGAGGCAAGAGACCCAGTACTTC. It is translated as CASSYSRGTRQETQYF.

This chain joins TRBV27 and TRBJ2-3, with D hard to call. The CDR3 is 16 amino acids. Trimming shortened V by 2 bases and J by 3 bases, and 15 bases separated the two germline ends. Looked up from germline, CDR1 is MNHEY and CDR2 is SMNVEV (reference sequence). CDR3 protein: CASSLKYLIETDTQYF. For the CDR3, the DNA is TGTGCCAGCAGTTTAAAGTACCTCATAGAGACAGATACGCAGTATTTT.

The chain links TRBV12-5 to TRBJ2-1, with 9 bases matching TRBD1. The CDR3 is 15 residues long. Germline lookup yields CDR1 LGHNT and CDR2 FRNRAP. V was clipped by 7 bases and J by 5 bases; unmatched bases: 9. The CDR3 loop is CASAPGTGPNNEQFF. The CDR3 DNA reads as TGTGCTAGTGCCCCCGGGACAGGGCCCAACAATGAGCAGTTCTTC.

The chain has TRBV5-1 and TRBJ2-3, with a possible D match to TRBD2 (6 bases). The CDR3 extends over 17 amino acids. The V end lost 4 bases, the J end lost 2 bases, and 20 bases lay between the germline ends. Looked up from germline, CDR1 is SGHRS and CDR2 is YFSETQ. The CDR3 nucleotides are TGCGCCAGCAGCCCCAGGGTATCCGGGAGTGTCACAGATACGCAGTATTTT. Amino acid sequence: CASSPRVSGSVTDTQYF.

The rearrangement joins TRBV4-2 to TRBJ1-2; 9 positions agree with TRBD1. The trim removed 3 bases at V and 7 bases at J, leaving 15 bases unmatched. Germline V gives CDR1 LGHNA, CDR2 YNFKEQ. This CDR3 region has 17 residues. Here the CDR3 reads CASSQTRDRVGGSGYTF. The CDR3 DNA follows: TGTGCCAGCAGCCAGACCCGGGACAGGGTGGGGGGTAGTGGCTACACCTTC.

The rearrangement uses TRBV5-1 and TRBJ1-1; D gene ambiguous. Trimming took off 0 bases at V and 0 bases at J, with 6 bases between the two ends. The CDR3 sequence is 14 residues long. The germline V gene encodes CDR1 SGHRS and CDR2 YFSETQ. The CDR3 DNA reads TGCGCCAGCAGCTTGGGTGCGTTGAACACTGAAGCTTTCTTT. Its translation: CASSLGALNTEAFF.

The gene calls are TRBV4-3 and TRBJ2-7, with D maybe TRBD2 (6 bases). V lost 1 base, J lost 5 bases, and 30 bases lay in between. The CDR3 sequence is 20 residues long. Germline CDR1 is LGHNA and CDR2 is YSLEER. The CDR3 DNA reads as TGCGCCAGCAGCCAAGGGTCAAGAGGGCCCTGGGACTGCACCTCGAACGAGCAGTACTTC. It yields the protein CASSQGSRGPWDCTSNEQYF.

The J gene is TRBJ1-5, the V gene TRBV7-2, with D possibly TRBD1 on 6 matching bases. CDR1 is SGHTA and CDR2 is FQGNSA in the germline V gene. The V and J ends lost 7 bases and 3 bases respectively, with 10 bases between them. The CDR3 has 13 amino acids. CDR3 nucleotide sequence: TGTGCCAGCAACGGACAGATCAATCAGCCCCAGCATTTT. Residues: CASNGQINQPQHF.

The rearrangement joins TRBV5-5 to TRBJ2-5; TRBD1 might be the D (6 bases). Germline V gene lookup returns CDR1 SGHKS and CDR2 YYEKEE (reference sequence). This CDR3 has 15 amino acids. The V gene lost 4 bases and the J gene lost 5 bases, with 18 bases spanning the gap. CDR3 nucleotides: TGTGCCAGCAGCGTTACAGGGATCCCGGGGGAGACCCAGTACTTC. It encodes CASSVTGIPGETQYF.

This sequence joins TRBV23-1 and TRBJ2-1; 9 bases agree with TRBD2. TRBV23-1 falls under the ORF class, with uncertain function. V lost 4 bases to trimming and J lost 7 bases; unmatched junction nucleotides: 14. The CDR3 covers 17 residues. CDR3 protein: CASSRGLAGGPGNEQFF. The DNA of the CDR3 is TGCGCCAGCAGTCGAGGCCTGGCGGGAGGGCCGGGTAATGAGCAGTTCTTC.

CDR3 bases: TGTGCCAGCAGCGTCGGAGAGGTAGCTAATGAAAAACTGTTTTTT. Protein product: CASSVGEVANEKLFF. The chain employs TRBV9 and TRBJ1-4; D is unresolved. Germline V gene sequence: CDR1 SGDLS, CDR2 YYNGEE. The germline V and J ends were trimmed by 2 bases and 3 bases, with 11 bases remaining between them. CDR3 length: 15 residues.